The present T cell receptor (beta chain) was sequenced within a study of cytomegalovirus exposure and HLA in healthy donors (TCRdb year 2017). Context from the whole study: According to an earlier analysis of around 600 of the donors, about 180 million T cells yielded 120 million or so unique TCR beta sequences and about 280 Gb of sequence data. Roughly 300 gigabases of sequencing data and approximately 84 million unique TCR sequences were included in an early release covering around 650 HLA-typed donors. Of the 398 genotyped donors, 65% to 90% fell in the genetic ancestry cluster associated with self-reported Caucasian donors. The study aimed to test whether signatures of past pathogen exposure could be identified by cataloging public T cell receptors. Using immunosequencing, the study profiled T cell repertoires from roughly 650 subjects and related those repertoires to cytomegalovirus serostatus. A separate validation cohort of over a hundred different subjects was used in addition to the 666-subject first cohort. The study combined high-throughput TCR immunosequencing, statistical association of individual TCRs with disease status, and machine learning to predict cytomegalovirus infection status. A later analysis re-examined previously published TCR beta repertoires from just over 650 donors and added high-resolution HLA genotyping to investigate patterns of TCR occurrence. Rather than using new phenotypic data, the later analysis identified candidate immune exposures from TCR beta sequences and from how often those sequences occurred across donors. An earlier analysis of some 600 of the donors applied high-throughput TCR beta sequencing to assess whether each TCR beta V gene segment acted as functional or pseudogenic. Donor age, sex, ethnicity and CMV serostatus were compiled together with the repertoire data. A later genetic analysis used genome-wide SNP genotypes for about 65% of the roughly 670 donors, treating that subset as a discovery cohort. All discovery cohort repertoires had been generated on a single sequencing platform. HLA typing included class I and class II loci at four-digit resolution. The number of typed donors differed by locus: about 629-630 for A, B, C, DRB1 and DQB1; approximately 540 for DQA1; roughly 600 for DPA1; and approximately 450 for DPB1. Because of strong linkage in the cohort, roughly 5 DR-DQ haplotypes were treated as single units for association and clustering. Across 300 to 400 genotyped donors of the cohort, an average of about 220,000 unique TCR beta nucleotide sequences per donor were sequenced, and roughly a sixth of those sequences were non-productive.

A note on this clone: Its antigen has not been determined. Base quality data are lacking; no much larger clone is found one base away.

In total, roughly 670 healthy bone marrow donors made up the cohort. All cohort members were sampled while nominally healthy, although unrecorded immune exposures were likely present. The donor tested CMV seronegative and was one of the 352 seronegative cohort members. Each donor provided a peripheral blood sample, and peripheral blood mononuclear cells were used for TCR beta sequencing. Genomic DNA was extracted from the blood cell samples with the Qiagen DNeasy Blood Extraction Kit. The library was prepared using the immunoSEQ multiplex PCR assay. The multiplex PCR relied on a mix of 60 forward primers for TCR Vbeta segments and 13 reverse primers for TCR Jbeta segments. The CDR3 region of rearranged TCR beta genes was amplified from genomic DNA by a multiplex PCR assay. The Illumina HiSeq System was used to sequence the amplified TCR beta libraries as 87-base-pair reads. In the source study's methods: In a later analysis, some 80 million unique TCR beta chains were counted across the 650 to 750 repertoires, and approximately 11 million of these chains were shared by at least two donors. A nearest-neighbor algorithm error-corrected the raw reads and collapsed the reads into unique sequences, merging closely related sequences to remove PCR and sequencing errors. V, D and J gene segments were assigned by aligning CDR3 sequences to IMGT reference sequences. For a sequence to be retained, at least a six-nucleotide match to both a V gene segment and a J gene segment was required. A rearrangement counted as productive if the CDR3 had no stop codons and remained in frame with V and J, and every other rearrangement counted as non-productive. Following IMGT convention, CDR3 was defined as the stretch from the second conserved V-encoded cysteine up to the conserved J-encoded phenylalanine. The earlier analysis of about 610 of the donors excluded any sequence lacking an unambiguous match to a single V gene segment. In an earlier analysis of almost 600 of the donors, a V segment was called functional when productive rearrangements were above 56.7%, and segregating when the standard deviation between donors exceeded 5%. To diagnose cytomegalovirus status from the catalog of TCR beta chain sequences, a statistical classification framework was built. In a later analysis, V and J genes were assigned by comparing TCR nucleotide sequences against IMGT/GENE-DB human TR gene sequences. The TCRdist pipeline was used in a later analysis to assign CDR3 sequences and most-parsimonious VDJ recombination scenarios. A later analysis defined each TCR beta chain by its CDR3 amino acid sequence plus V-gene family, and excluded reads lacking a unique V-gene family. As a way to deal with suspected cross-contamination and a sequencing artifact, a later analysis dropped under 600 nucleotide sequences that were highly shared and had low generation probability. In a later analysis, a clonal expansion index for each public chain was calculated from normalized within-repertoire ranks of inferred template counts. A later analysis computed generation probabilities with a VDJ recombination model fitted to out-of-frame rearrangements, and checked the results against IGoR. Hypergeometric tests were used in a later analysis to score TCR-TCR, TCR-HLA and TCR-CMV co-occurrence, with a repertoire-size bias correction applied to the TCR pairs. A later analysis estimated false discovery rates by permuting HLA or CMV assignments 20 times. In a later analysis, co-occurring TCRs were grouped using DBSCAN, with TCRdist sequence similarity added in when clustering inside HLA-allele-positive subsets. For co-occurrence clustering, repertoires with fewer than 30,000 or more than 120,000 public chains were excluded, along with four to six repertoires with anomalous nucleotide sharing. Not all clones reach the TCRdb copy of this immuneACCESS table, which keeps in-frame sequences only. Checked studies attribute under half of the gap to unresolved V genes and leave the rest unexplained. The V and J calls and the clone size are those of that table, but D and trimming were determined from the DNA. This sample gives approximately 150,000 clones in total; around 79% of them show up just once. About 1.7% of the sample belongs to the ten largest clones.

Overall results and qualifications from the work: The earlier analysis of nearly 600 of the donors excluded some 15 rarely observed V segments, including chromosome 9 orphons, because counts were too low. CMV serostatus was the only immune exposure information available for the cohort. Linkage disequilibrium might explain the correlated functional status among segregating V segments, but an unknown experimental factor could not be excluded. An earlier analysis of some 560 of the donors showed that most TCR beta V segments appeared in productive rearrangements either about 87% or about 30% of the time, which broadly matched IMGT annotations. A further reported finding was that TCR beta sequences accurately predicted the HLA-A and HLA-B alleles for most subjects in the first cohort. Sequencing depth was assumed to be roughly uniform across donors in the presence/absence analyses, though that assumption may not hold. Across donors, most TCR sequences were observed very rarely, whereas some public TCRs were present in many individuals. Cytomegalovirus status was reported to be diagnosed by the classifier with high specificity and sensitivity in both the original and validation cohorts. A few of the identified cytomegalovirus-associated TCR beta chains were confirmed in vitro to be specific for cytomegalovirus antigens. In a later analysis, several top co-occurrence clusters were reported to appear linked to parvovirus B19, influenza, CMV and Epstein-Barr virus. According to the authors, the approach could potentially be generalized to other disease states and immunological phenotypes. Strong co-occurrence of HLA alleles, especially DR and DQ, made assigning TCR associations to individual alleles difficult. In this cohort, only TCR beta chains were sequenced, and detectable features were limited by the absence of alpha or paired-chain data. In a later analysis, TCR association rates were found to vary across HLA loci, with the most associated TCRs seen for DRB1 alleles and the fewest for HLA-C alleles. In a later analysis, HLA-associated TCR beta chains showed more clonal expansion and lower generation probabilities than non-associated chains that were equally common. Because some donors lacked HLA typing at each locus, the association tests relied only on the typed subset. In a later analysis, more than 15,000 TCR beta sequences were associated with specific HLA alleles at a false discovery rate of 0.05. According to a later analysis, most CMV-associated TCR beta chains appeared to be HLA-restricted, and the HLA associations seemed to be driven largely by CMV exposure. The study listed 164 TCR beta chains as associated with cytomegalovirus. The sequencing pipeline was judged likely to have produced a cluster of highly shared sequence variants as a technical artifact. V-gene and J-gene trimming of TCR beta chains was associated with a missense DCLRE1C variant in a later genetic analysis, and the association was replicated in an independent cohort. A later genetic analysis reported fewer N-insertions in productive TCRs among donors in an Asian-associated ancestry cluster than the roughly 640-donor mean.

Sequencing used PBMCs. This sequence originates from a woman aged 30 to 39 in good health and CMV-seronegative.

Read as DNA, the sequence is TGTGCCAGCAGTTCCGACAACAGGGGAACTGAAGCTTTCTTT. Translated, this gives CASSSDNRGTEAFF. The rearranged chain carries TRBV6-5 and TRBJ1-1, and TRBD1 matches 7 of the central bases. The germline V gene provides CDR1 MNHEY and CDR2 SVGAGI. The CDR3 goes from the cysteine to the phenylalanine over 14 residues. Of all the DNA, just the CDR3 is kept, 42 bases in frame from base 1. Clipping removes 4 bases from V and 5 bases from J, with 7 as the unmatched junction base count.